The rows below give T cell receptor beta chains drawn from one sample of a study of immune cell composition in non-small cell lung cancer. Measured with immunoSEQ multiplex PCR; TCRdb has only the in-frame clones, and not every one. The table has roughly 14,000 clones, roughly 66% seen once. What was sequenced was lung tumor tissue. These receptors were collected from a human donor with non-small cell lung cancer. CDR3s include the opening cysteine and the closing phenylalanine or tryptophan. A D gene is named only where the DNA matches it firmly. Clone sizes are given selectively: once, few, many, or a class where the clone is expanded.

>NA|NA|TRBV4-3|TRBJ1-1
TGCGCCAGCAGCCAAGACGACATAGGAAGGACTGAAGCTTTCTTT
CASSQDDIGRTEAFF
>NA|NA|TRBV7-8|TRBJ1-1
TGTGCCAGCAGCTTCGGGGGAAGGAGCACTGAAGCTTTCTTT
CASSFGGRSTEAFF
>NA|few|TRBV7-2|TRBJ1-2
TGTGCCAGCAGCTTAGCGTCTAGGGGAACCTATGGCTACACCTTC
CASSLASRGTYGYTF
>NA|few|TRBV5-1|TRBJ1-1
TGCGCCAGCAGCTTTACCAGTTTGAACACTGAAGCTTTCTTT
CASSFTSLNTEAFF
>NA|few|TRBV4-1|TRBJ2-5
TGCGCCAGCAGCCAAGAGAGAGCGACCCAAGAGACCCAGTACTTC
CASSQERATQETQYF
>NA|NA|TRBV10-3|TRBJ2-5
TGTGCCATCAGTGAGGGACAGCCAAGCCAAGAGACCCAGTACTTC
CAISEGQPSQETQYF
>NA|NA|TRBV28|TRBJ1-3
TGTGCCAGCAGTCTCCGGGGTGGAGGGTACGGAAACACCATATATTTT
CASSLRGGGYGNTIYF
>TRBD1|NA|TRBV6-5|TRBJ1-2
TGTGCCAGCAGGAGCGGGACAGGGGCAGTCTATGGCTACACCTTC
CASRSGTGAVYGYTF
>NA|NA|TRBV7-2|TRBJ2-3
TGTGCCAGCTGCCAAGAGGGGGTTGGTACGCAGTATTTT
CASCQEGVGTQYF
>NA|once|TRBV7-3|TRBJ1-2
TGTGCCAGCAGCTTTAGCGGGACAAACTATGGCTACACCTTC
CASSFSGTNYGYTF
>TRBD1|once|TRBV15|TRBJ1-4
TGTGCCACCAGCAGAGACTTTGGCGGCAGGGGGAGTGAAAAACTGTTTTTT
CATSRDFGGRGSEKLFF
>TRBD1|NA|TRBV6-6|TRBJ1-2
TGTGCCACCCGATGGGGAAGACAGGGGGCTTATGGCTACACCTTC
CATRWGRQGAYGYTF
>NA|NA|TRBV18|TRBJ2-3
TGTGCCAGCTCACCACCAGCAGGGGCTGCAGATACGCAGTATTTT
CASSPPAGAADTQYF
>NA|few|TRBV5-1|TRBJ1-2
TGCGCCAGCAGCCCTCAGGGAACCCCCCGGCCCACCTTC
CASSPQGTPRPTF
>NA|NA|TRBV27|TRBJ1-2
TGTGCCAGCAGTTTCGCGGGTCAAGGCTACACCTTC
CASSFAGQGYTF
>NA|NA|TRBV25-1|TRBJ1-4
TGTGCCAGCAGTGAAGGCGAAAAACTGTTTTTT
CASSEGEKLFF
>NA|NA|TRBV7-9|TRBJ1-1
TGTGCCAGCCAACCAGGGCGCACTGAAGCTTTCTTT
CASQPGRTEAFF
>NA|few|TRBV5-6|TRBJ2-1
TGTGCCAGCAGCTCCCCCGGGACAAATGAGCAGTTCTTC
CASSSPGTNEQFF
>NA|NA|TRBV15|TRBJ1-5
TGTGCCACCAGCAGAGATCGGGGGGCCGGACAGCCCCAGCATTTT
CATSRDRGAGQPQHF
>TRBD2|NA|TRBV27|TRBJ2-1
TGTGCCAGCAGCGTAGCGGGAGTCTACAATGAGCAGTTCTTC
CASSVAGVYNEQFF
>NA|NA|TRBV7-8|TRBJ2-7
TGTGCCAGCAGCGCCAGAGAAACAGGGCGGGGGTTCGAGCAGTACTTC
CASSARETGRGFEQYF
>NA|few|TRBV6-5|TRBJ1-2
TGTGCCAGCAGCCCCTGGCCCTATGGCTACACCTTC
CASSPWPYGYTF
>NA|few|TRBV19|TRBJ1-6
TGTGCCAGTAGGCCACCGGGAGGGGGTCCAAATTCACCCCTCCACTTT
CASRPPGGGPNSPLHF
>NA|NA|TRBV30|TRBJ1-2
TGTGCCTGGAGTAGACAGGTTGGGGGCTACACCTTC
CAWSRQVGGYTF
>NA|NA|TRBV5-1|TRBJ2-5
TGCGCCAGCAGCTCTCCGGGGTTCCAAGAGACCCAGTACTTC
CASSSPGFQETQYF
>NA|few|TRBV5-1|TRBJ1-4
TGCGCCAGCAGCTCCGGGACACTCAATGAAAAACTGTTTTTT
CASSSGTLNEKLFF
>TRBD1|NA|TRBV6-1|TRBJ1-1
TGTGCCAGCAACGGACAGGGGGAGAACACTGAAGCTTTCTTT
CASNGQGENTEAFF
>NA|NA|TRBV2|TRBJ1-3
TGTGCCAGCAGTGAAACAGGGTTGAGCTCTGGAAACACCATATATTTT
CASSETGLSSGNTIYF
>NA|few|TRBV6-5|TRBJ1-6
TGTGCCAGCAGTTACAGGGGGACGGGTTCACCCCTCCACTTT
CASSYRGTGSPLHF
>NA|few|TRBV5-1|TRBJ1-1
TGCGCCAGCAGCTTCAGCAGGTTTGAGACTGAAGCTTTCTTT
CASSFSRFETEAFF